Listed here are 15 T cell receptor beta chains from one sample, sequenced in a study of CD8+ T cells in alopecia areata (dated by TCRdb to the late 2010s). The intended sense of this specimen's time point label: baseline before oral tofacitinib. The library was produced with the immunoSEQ multiplex PCR assay. For TCR sequencing, RNA was extracted from every sample and reverse transcribed into cDNA to serve as template. TCRdb's version of the immuneACCESS table is confined to in-frame rearrangements and falls short of the full clone set. An unresolved V gene accounts for under half of the shortfall where checked; the remainder is of unknown origin. This sample is represented by some 170,000 clones; less than 75% of them were singletons. About an eighth of the sample is held by the ten biggest clonotypes. The sequenced sample was CD8+ T cells sorted from blood, obtained at week 0. Receptors were obtained from a human donor with alopecia areata.

CDR3 in amino acids: CSVVSGTVNYGYTF. CDR3 bases: TGCAGCGTTGTATCGGGGACAGTCAACTATGGCTACACCTTC. V is TRBV29-1 and J is TRBJ1-2, with 7 bases lining up with TRBD1. The CDR3 consists of 14 residues. With V trimmed by 4 bases and J by 2 bases, 7 bases remained unmatched. Germline CDR1 and CDR2: SQVTM and ANQGSEA.

The CDR3 DNA reads TGTGCCACCAGCAGAGATCGGGCGGACCTTGAAGCTTTCTTT. Its protein is CATSRDRADLEAFF. The genes are TRBV15 and TRBJ1-1, with D hard to call. The germline CDR1 and CDR2 sequences are LNHNV and YYDKDF (reference sequence). The CDR3 covers 14 residues. Deletions cut 0 bases from V and 7 bases from J, with 12 bases between.

The V call is TRBV29-1, the J call TRBJ1-3; no reliable D call. The V end was cut by 4 bases, the J end by 1 base, with 11 bases between. Germline CDR1 SQVTM, CDR2 ANQGSEA. The length of the CDR3 is 14 residues. This chain's CDR3 is CSVVSTGSGNTIYF. CDR3 nucleotide sequence: TGCAGCGTTGTTAGTACTGGGTCTGGAAACACCATATATTTT.

V gene TRBV5-1 combines with J gene TRBJ1-3, with a weak D call TRBD1 (5 bases). The CDR3 is 14 amino acids. The V and J ends lost 4 bases and 4 bases respectively, with 12 bases between them. CDR1 is SGHRS, CDR2 YFSETQ, per germline. This chain's CDR3 is CASSPKGYGNTIYF. The CDR3 DNA sequence: TGCGCCAGCAGCCCGAAGGGGTACGGAAACACCATATATTTT.

This clone came up once. For the CDR3, the DNA is TGTGCCAGCAGCCTCCGGGGGGAGTACGAGCAGTACTTC. Protein: CASSLRGEYEQYF. The rearrangement joins TRBV2 to TRBJ2-7; 7 nucleotides match TRBD2. Unmatched junction bases numbered 6, after V lost 6 bases and J lost 4 bases. Germline CDR1 and CDR2: SNHLY and FYNNEI. The CDR3 is made up of 13 amino acids. Combining the CDR3 with reference TRBV2 and TRBJ2-7 gives the whole variable domain EPEVTQTPSHQVTQMGQEVILRCVPISNHLYFYWYRQILGQKVEFLVSFYNNEISEKSEIFDDQFSVERPDGSNFTLKIRSTKLEDSAMYFCASSLRGEYEQYFGPGTRLTVT.

This rearrangement joins TRBV2 to TRBJ2-5; 8 bases align to TRBD2. With 6 bases clipped from V and 2 bases from J, the junction kept 8 bases outside the gene matches. The CDR3 extends over 15 amino acids. Germline-derived CDR1 and CDR2 are SNHLY and FYNNEI. The CDR3 spells CASSRPSGGQETQYF. For the CDR3, the DNA is TGTGCCAGCAGCCGGCCCAGCGGGGGACAAGAGACCCAGTACTTC.

CDR3 sequence (DNA): TGCAGCGTTGAGGGTGACCGGGACATTAGGGGCTACACCTTC. Translated: CSVEGDRDIRGYTF. The J gene is TRBJ1-2, the V gene TRBV29-1, with D maybe TRBD1 (6 bases). Per germline, CDR1 SQVTM and CDR2 ANQGSEA. The V end lost 3 bases, the J end lost 8 bases, and 19 bases lay between the germline ends. CDR3 length: 14 amino acids.

The chain employs TRBV6-1 and TRBJ2-3, with 8 bases matching TRBD2. CDR3 length: 13 amino acids. J was trimmed by 5 bases and V by 8 bases; bases with no gene match: 6. Per the germline V gene, CDR1 is MNHNS and CDR2 is SASEGT. The CDR3 sequence: CASAIAGRDTQYF. The CDR3 coding sequence is TGTGCCAGCGCGATAGCGGGGAGAGATACGCAGTATTTT.

The rearrangement uses TRBV13 and TRBJ2-5, with D possibly being TRBD1 (6 bases). CDR1 and CDR2 (germline): PRHDT, FYEKMQ (reference sequence). V lost 5 bases and J lost 4, with 17 bases in between. The CDR3 consists of 15 residues. The CDR3 loop is CASSAAQGLIETQYF. CDR3 DNA: TGTGCCAGCAGCGCCGCCCAGGGGTTGATAGAGACCCAGTACTTC.

This clone turned up a few times. The gene calls are TRBV15 and TRBJ2-7; 7 nucleotides match TRBD1. With 8 bases clipped from V and 1 base from J, the junction kept 5 bases outside the gene matches. Germline CDR1 reads LNHNV; CDR2 reads YYDKDF (reference sequence). This CDR3 comprises 13 residues. CDR3 nucleotides: TGTGCCACCGGGGACAGCTTATCCTACGAGCAGTACTTC. Translation gives CATGDSLSYEQYF.

There are a few counts of this clone. V is TRBV4-2 and J is TRBJ2-3, with D possibly matching TRBD2 (6 bases). The CDR3 totals 15 residues. Germline CDR1 is LGHNA and CDR2 is YNFKEQ. The germline V and J ends were trimmed by 4 bases and 2 bases, with 13 bases remaining between them. The CDR3 loop reads CASSLETGDTDTQYF. The CDR3 DNA reads as TGTGCCAGCAGCCTCGAAACGGGGGACACAGATACGCAGTATTTT.

The chain has TRBV5-1 and TRBJ2-1; possible D gene TRBD2, 5 bases. CDR1 and CDR2 from the germline V gene are SGHRS and YFSETQ. This CDR3 has 13 residues. The germline V and J ends were trimmed by 4 bases and 5 bases, with 10 bases remaining between them. CDR3 sequence: CASSPPGDNEQFF. Written as DNA, the CDR3 is TGCGCCAGCAGCCCGCCCGGGGACAATGAGCAGTTCTTC.

The chain recombines TRBV4-1 with TRBJ2-7, with TRBD1 matching over 7 bases. The germline V gene encodes CDR1 MGHRA and CDR2 YSYEKL. The CDR3 length is 16 residues. Trimming removed 1 base from V and 5 bases from J; junction bases left unmatched: 11. CDR3 protein: CASSQGEGGGLNEQYF. CDR3 coding DNA: TGCGCCAGCAGCCAAGGGGAAGGGGGCGGCCTGAACGAGCAGTACTTC.

V gene TRBV4-1 combines with J gene TRBJ2-5, with unresolved D. Germline CDR1 and CDR2: MGHRA and YSYEKL. Trimming removed 9 bases from V and 0 bases from J, with 17 bases in between. The CDR3 length is 15 residues. The CDR3 here is CASKWRDGDQETQYF. CDR3 DNA sequence: TGCGCCAGTAAATGGCGAGATGGGGACCAAGAGACCCAGTACTTC.

The DNA for the CDR3 is TGTGCCAGCAGGACGGGGACAGAGCAGTTCTTC. Translation: CASRTGTEQFF. The chain is built from TRBV6-5 and TRBJ2-1; D perhaps matches TRBD1 (6 bases). The germline V and J ends were trimmed by 6 bases and 10 bases, with 10 bases remaining between them. Germline values: CDR1 MNHEY, CDR2 SVGAGI. CDR3 size: 11 residues.